These T cell receptor beta chains were read from a single sample in a study of cytotoxic CD8 clonotypes in ibrutinib-treated CLL. Repertoires were generated with immunoSEQ multiplex PCR, while TCRdb's copy carries only in-frame clones and drops some. The table lists 140,000 to 150,000 clones, 76% of them singletons. The sequencing used PBMCs, collected after 24 months of ibrutinib treatment. These receptors were collected from a human donor with chronic lymphocytic leukemia. Both conserved end residues are trimmed from each CDR3. Each record gives: V gene, CDR3 protein.

v_gene: TRBV30; CDR3aa: ACNPGLNSPLH
v_gene: TRBV9; CDR3aa: ASSSRTFSEAF
v_gene: TRBV5-1; CDR3aa: ARADRTDTQY
v_gene: TRBV5-1; CDR3aa: ASRAGTETYEQY
v_gene: TRBV30; CDR3aa: AWSLYNEQF
v_gene: TRBV28; CDR3aa: ASSPPRGPQH
v_gene: TRBV5-1; CDR3aa: ASATGLAGGYNEQF
v_gene: TRBV2; CDR3aa: AARRDSYYEQY
v_gene: TRBV30; CDR3aa: AWDRAGNTIY
v_gene: TRBV7-9; CDR3aa: ARRSGQAGNQPQH
v_gene: TRBV5-1; CDR3aa: ASSLPRDMGNEQF
v_gene: TRBV28; CDR3aa: ASSLPLGGGQPQH
v_gene: TRBV5-1; CDR3aa: ASSLVPSGGYEQY
v_gene: TRBV7-6; CDR3aa: ASSPQTSGGAADTQY
v_gene: TRBV5-1; CDR3aa: ASSLGQPRGQQY
v_gene: TRBV7-3; CDR3aa: ASSLRGTSGDTQY
v_gene: TRBV7-9; CDR3aa: ASSSAVGQAYEQY
v_gene: TRBV4-3; CDR3aa: ASSLQSTGADTQY
v_gene: TRBV28; CDR3aa: ASSGLGTGVHGYT